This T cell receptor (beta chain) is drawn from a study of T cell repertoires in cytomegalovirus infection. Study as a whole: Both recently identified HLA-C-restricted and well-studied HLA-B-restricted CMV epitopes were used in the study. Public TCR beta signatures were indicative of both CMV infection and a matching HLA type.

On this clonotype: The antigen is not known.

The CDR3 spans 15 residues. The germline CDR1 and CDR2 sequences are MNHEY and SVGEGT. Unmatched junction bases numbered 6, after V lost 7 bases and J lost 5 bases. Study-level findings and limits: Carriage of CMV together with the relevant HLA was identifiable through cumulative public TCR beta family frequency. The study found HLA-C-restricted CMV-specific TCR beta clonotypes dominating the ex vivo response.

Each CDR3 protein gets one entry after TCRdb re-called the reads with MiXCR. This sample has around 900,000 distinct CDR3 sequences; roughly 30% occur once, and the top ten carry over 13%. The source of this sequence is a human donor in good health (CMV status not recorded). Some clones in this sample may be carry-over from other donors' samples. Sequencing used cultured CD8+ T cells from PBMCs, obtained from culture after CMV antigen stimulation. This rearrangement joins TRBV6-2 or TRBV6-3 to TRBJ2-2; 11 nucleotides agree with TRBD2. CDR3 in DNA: TGTGCCAGCAACTTACTAGCGGGGGCTACCGGGGAGCTGTTTTTT. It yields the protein CASNLLAGATGELFF.